This passage covers 25 T cell receptor beta chains from one sample sequenced in a study of Graves' ophthalmopathy and Graves' hyperthyroidism. RNA transcripts served as template for amplifying TCR beta CDR3 sequences. The workflow started with a first-round RT-PCR run with HTBI primers and then moved on to a second-round multiplex PCR. TCRdb processed the multiplex PCR reads anew with MiXCR; each CDR3 protein has one entry. Of around 600,000 distinct CDR3 sequences in the sample, just over 40% were seen once. Sequences were obtained from peripheral blood. The receptor source for this set is an adult man with Graves' ophthalmopathy.

There are a few counts of this clonotype. CDR3 amino acids: CASSGGENPSGYTF. CDR3 DNA: TGTGCCAGCAGTGGGGGTGAGAACCCTAGTGGCTACACCTTC. The rearrangement links TRBV12-3 or TRBV12-4 to TRBJ1-2; the D gene is possibly TRBD1 (5 bases). The CDR3 sequence is 14 residues long. V was shortened by 5 bases and J by 7 bases, with 17 bases between the two germline ends.

This chain uses TRBV10-3 with TRBJ1-4; D not resolved. The CDR3 has 14 residues. The germline V and J ends were trimmed by 3 bases and 2 bases, with 7 bases remaining between them. Germline V lookup: CDR1 ENHRY, CDR2 SYGVKD. DNA of the CDR3: TGTGCCATCAGTGAACGATGGACTAATGAAAAACTGTTTTTT. It translates to CAISERWTNEKLFF.

Only a few counts were recorded for this clonotype. The chain links TRBV10-3 to TRBJ1-2; weak D call: TRBD1 (6 bases). Germline CDR1 ENHRY, CDR2 SYGVKD. The CDR3 runs to 14 residues. Written as DNA, the CDR3 is TGTGCTAGGGGATCCGGGACAAATAACTATGGCTACACCTTC. Translating gives CARGSGTNNYGYTF.

This clonotype was seen a few times. The V call is TRBV5-1, the J call TRBJ1-6; D not resolved. The germline V and J ends were trimmed by 1 base and 4 bases, with 12 bases remaining between them. Germline V gene sequence: CDR1 SGHRS, CDR2 YFSETQ. There are 16 residues in the CDR3. CDR3 sequence: CASSLTGIRYNSPLHF. The CDR3 DNA reads TGCGCCAGCAGCTTGACGGGAATACGGTATAATTCACCCCTCCACTTT.

This clonotype came up many times. The chain recombines TRBV5-1 with TRBJ1-6; 7 nucleotides match TRBD1. Per germline, CDR1 SGHRS and CDR2 YFSETQ. V dropped 4 bases and J dropped 9; count of bases not matched to a gene: 10. The CDR3 length is 15 residues. Here the CDR3 reads CASSPGEGALSPLHF. The DNA of the CDR3 is TGCGCCAGCAGCCCAGGGGAGGGGGCGCTTTCACCCCTCCACTTT.

This clonotype was counted at least ten times. The chain is built from TRBV4-2 and TRBJ1-4, with D possibly being TRBD1 (5 bases). Per the germline V gene, CDR1 is LGHNA and CDR2 is YNFKEQ. V was shortened by 4 bases and J by 0 bases, with 18 bases between the two germline ends. The CDR3 has 18 amino acids. CDR3 sequence reads: CASSLTPQVGATNEKLFF. In DNA, the CDR3 is TGTGCCAGCAGCCTTACCCCACAAGTGGGGGCAACTAATGAAAAACTGTTTTTT.

This clonotype was recorded many times. The chain links TRBV7-9 to TRBJ2-5; D is possibly TRBD1 or TRBD2 (7 bases each). Germline-derived CDR1 and CDR2 are SEHNR and FQNEAQ (reference sequence). The CDR3 spans 15 residues. Trimming shortened V by 5 bases and J by 4 bases, and 17 bases separated the two germline ends. This CDR3 is CASSPRDREGETQYF. CDR3 nucleotides: TGTGCCAGCAGCCCACGCGACAGGGAGGGAGAGACCCAGTACTTC.

At least ten counts were recorded for this clonotype. The chain recombines TRBV2 with TRBJ1-5; no reliable D call. The V and J ends lost 7 bases and 7 bases respectively, with 14 bases between them. This CDR3 region has 13 residues. Per the germline V gene, CDR1 is SNHLY and CDR2 is FYNNEI. The CDR3 DNA sequence: TGTGCCAGCACGCGGGTTGTGGAACAGCCCCAGCATTTT. It yields the protein CASTRVVEQPQHF.

This rearrangement joins TRBV9 to TRBJ2-7; perhaps TRBD1 as D (6 bases). The CDR3 sequence is 13 residues long. V was cut by 5 bases and J by 3 bases, with 12 bases left in between. From germline, CDR1 is SGDLS and CDR2 YYNGEE. CDR3 sequence (DNA): TGTGCCAGCAGTCACAGGGCAAACTACGAGCAGTACTTC. This codes for CASSHRANYEQYF.

This clonotype was seen at least ten times. The chain has TRBV20-1 and TRBJ1-4; TRBD1 matches at 11 bases. V shed 6 bases and J 11 bases; nucleotides not matched to a gene: 11. The CDR3 spans 14 residues. Germline-derived CDR1 and CDR2 are DFQATT and SNEGSKA (reference sequence). The CDR3 is CSANIGQGAEKLFF. In nucleotides, the CDR3 is TGCAGTGCCAACATCGGACAGGGGGCAGAGAAACTGTTTTTT.

This clonotype has a single count. One junction end does not reproduce the germline sequence, and a read error may be involved. The chain has TRBV7-9 and TRBJ2-5; D unresolved. From germline, CDR1 is SEHNR and CDR2 FQNEAQ (reference sequence). The CDR3 is 14 residues long. The CDR3 DNA sequence: TGTGCCAGCAGCTTAGGGGCGACCCAAGGGACCCAGTACTTC. Amino acids: CASSLGATQGTQYF.

Only one count was recorded for this clonotype. V gene TRBV30 combines with J gene TRBJ1-1; 7 bases match TRBD1. Germline CDR1 and CDR2: GTSNPN and SVGIG (reference sequence). The CDR3 runs to 14 residues. The ends lost 5 bases at V and 2 bases at J; junction bases unmatched: 8. The CDR3 protein is CAWETGYGNTEAFF. In nucleotides, the CDR3 is TGTGCCTGGGAGACAGGGTACGGTAACACTGAAGCTTTCTTT.

Remarks on this clonotype: One junction end does not reproduce the germline sequence, and a read error may be involved. V usage is TRBV4-2 and J usage is TRBJ2-5, with no clear D. Germline V CDR1 and CDR2: LGHNA, YNFKEQ. This CDR3 region has 18 residues. Here the CDR3 DNA reads TGTGCCAGCAGCCAAGTAGTGCTGGTCTTTGATAACCAAGAGACCCGGTACTTC. As protein: CASSQVVLVFDNQETRYF.

The V call is TRBV10-3, the J call TRBJ1-5, with 8 nucleotides matching TRBD1. Germline V CDR1 and CDR2: ENHRY, SYGVKD. J lost 7 bases, V lost 4 bases, and 3 bases had no gene match. This CDR3 contains 13 residues. This CDR3 is CAISAAGGQPQHF. The DNA of the CDR3 is TGTGCCATCAGTGCCGCAGGGGGCCAGCCCCAGCATTTT.

This chain connects TRBV7-8 to TRBJ1-2; D is perhaps TRBD1 (6 bases). V was clipped by 5 bases and J by 6 bases, with 22 bases between them. Germline assignment: CDR1 SGHVS and CDR2 FQNEAQ. CDR3 length: 16 amino acids. Here the CDR3 reads CASSVVSAGVEDGYTF. The CDR3 DNA reads as TGTGCCAGCAGCGTTGTTTCGGCAGGGGTTGAAGATGGCTACACCTTC.

The chain is built from TRBV11-1 and TRBJ2-5; TRBD1 is a possible D gene (6 bases). CDR1 is SGHAT, CDR2 FQDESV, per germline (reference sequence). This CDR3 region has 16 residues. Deletions cut 0 bases from V and 2 bases from J, with 13 bases between. The CDR3 DNA reads TGTGCCAGCAGCTTAGCGGGAACGAGGGGGCAAGAGACCCAGTACTTC. This translates into CASSLAGTRGQETQYF.

This clonotype was observed a few times. The V gene is TRBV10-3, the J gene TRBJ1-5; no reliable D call. CDR3 length: 19 amino acids. Trimming removed 11 bases from V and 4 bases from J, with 33 bases in between. Looked up from germline, CDR1 is ENHRY and CDR2 is SYGVKD. CDR3 protein: CAGPGKACGPTLTNQPQHF. CDR3 coding DNA: TGTGCCGGGCCCGGTAAAGCCTGTGGGCCGACTCTGACGAATCAGCCCCAGCATTTT.

The CDR3 DNA is TGTGCCAGCGCTGAACGTCGGTATGGAGTGATTCAGCCCCAGCATTTT. The encoded protein is CASAERRYGVIQPQHF. The gene calls are TRBV7-3 and TRBJ1-5; no clear D. Germline assignment: CDR1 SGHTA and CDR2 FQGTGA. This CDR3 is 16 amino acids long. V was cut by 8 bases and J by 6 bases, with 23 bases left in between.

The table lists this clonotype with many counts. The rearrangement joins TRBV7-2 to TRBJ2-7; a possible D gene is TRBD2 (5 bases). CDR1 SGHTA and CDR2 FQGNSA come from the germline V gene. V was clipped by 3 bases and J by 1 base, with 7 bases between them. The CDR3 has 13 amino acids. CDR3 bases: TGTGCCAGCAGCTTCGGGATTTCCTACGAGCAGTACTTC. Its protein product is CASSFGISYEQYF.

This clonotype was seen at least ten times. This sequence joins TRBV12-3 or TRBV12-4 and TRBJ2-7; no firm D call. Trimming stripped 8 bases from V and 2 bases from J, with 4 bases between. CDR3 length: 10 amino acids. CDR3 coding DNA: TGTGCCAGCTGCCCCTACGAGCAGTACTTC. Protein product: CASCPYEQYF.

This clonotype appeared a few times. The chain uses TRBV5-1 and TRBJ1-4; D uncertain. Between the trimmed V and J ends, which lost 4 bases and 2 bases, there was a span of 15 bases. The CDR3 totals 16 residues. Germline CDR1 is SGHRS and CDR2 is YFSETQ. CDR3 loop: CASSPNLLGTNEKLFF. CDR3 nucleotide sequence: TGCGCCAGCAGCCCGAACCTCCTGGGGACTAATGAAAAACTGTTTTTT.

The chain joins TRBV4-1 to TRBJ2-7; TRBD2 agrees at 9 bases. V shed 3 bases and J 4 bases; nucleotides not matched to a gene: 4. The CDR3 runs to 14 residues. In germline, CDR1 is MGHRA, CDR2 YSYEKL. The CDR3 DNA sequence: TGCGCCAGCAGCCAGATAGCGGGAGAGTACGAGCAGTACTTC. The encoded protein is CASSQIAGEYEQYF.

This clonotype was observed many times. The chain combines TRBV10-3 with TRBJ2-5; 8 bases fit TRBD1. V dropped 6 bases and J dropped 2; count of bases not matched to a gene: 5. Germline CDR1 and CDR2: ENHRY and SYGVKD. The CDR3 contains 14 residues. The CDR3 reads CAIRTGERQETQYF. The CDR3 coding sequence is TGTGCCATCAGGACAGGGGAGCGGCAAGAGACCCAGTACTTC.

This clonotype was seen a few times. This clone may be a read error of a much larger clone one base away. The J gene is TRBJ1-1, the V gene TRBV9; the D is unclear. CDR1 is SGDLS and CDR2 is YYNGEE in the germline V gene. The CDR3 has 14 amino acids. V gave up 4 bases and J gave up 1 base, with 11 bases separating them. The CDR3 DNA is TGTGCCAGCAGCCTTCTCACCGCGAACACTGAAGCTTTCTTT. It codes for CASSLLTANTEAFF.

V is TRBV20-1 and J is TRBJ2-7; D gene unclear. CDR3 size: 12 residues. CDR1 and CDR2 from the germline V gene are DFQATT and SNEGSKA (reference sequence). Trimming took 3 bases from V and 3 from J, leaving 9 bases between them. Here the CDR3 DNA reads TGCAGTGCTAGTGGGGTCCTCTACGAGCAGTACTTC. Translating gives CSASGVLYEQYF.